The entry that follows covers one T cell receptor (beta chain) sequence. Treatment given: some 20 received Ad26.COV2.S at low or high dose, single or two shots; five or six received placebo; per-sample allocation not given. Each sample was drawn 63 days after the first injection (of vaccine or placebo). Sequencing was performed with immunoSEQ multiplex PCR; in TCRdb, only in-frame clones are kept and a portion is missing. This sample carries about 400,000 clones, around nine tenths of them seen once, and the ten largest clones take 1.9%. Germline CDR1 reads SGHDT; CDR2 reads YYEEEE. Germline trimming cut 0 bases from V and 2 bases from J; bases unmatched to any gene: 7. CDR3 length: 16 amino acids. The sample belongs to a study of Ad26.COV2.S vaccination and SARS-CoV-2 variants. About the research overall: Donor participated within the Ad26.COV2.S arm of the COV1001 trial. The authors gave Ad26.COV2.S intramuscularly, either once or twice 56 days apart.

The TCR comes from a person between 18 and 65 years old who received the Ad26.COV2.S COVID-19 vaccine or a placebo. The source was peripheral blood, collected in a trial of Ad26.COV2.S vaccine versus placebo. V usage is TRBV5-6 and J usage is TRBJ1-1; 7 bases are a match to TRBD1. The CDR3 spells CASSLARGARNTEAFF. CDR3 DNA sequence: TGTGCCAGCAGCTTGGCCAGGGGGGCCCGCAACACTGAAGCTTTCTTT.